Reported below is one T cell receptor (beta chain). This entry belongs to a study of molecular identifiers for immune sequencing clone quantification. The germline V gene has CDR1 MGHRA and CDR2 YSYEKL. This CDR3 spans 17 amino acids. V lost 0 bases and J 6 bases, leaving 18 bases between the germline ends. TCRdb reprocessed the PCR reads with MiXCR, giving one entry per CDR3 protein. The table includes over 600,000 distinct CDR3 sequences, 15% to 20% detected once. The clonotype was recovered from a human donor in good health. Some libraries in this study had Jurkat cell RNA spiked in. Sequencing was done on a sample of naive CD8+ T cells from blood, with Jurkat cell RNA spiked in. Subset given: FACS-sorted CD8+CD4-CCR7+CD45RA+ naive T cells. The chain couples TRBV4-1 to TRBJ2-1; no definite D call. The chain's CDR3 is CASSQEYGPIVGNEQFF. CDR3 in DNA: TGCGCCAGCAGCCAAGAATATGGGCCCATCGTGGGCAATGAGCAGTTCTTC.